These 31 T cell receptor beta chains originate from one sample sequenced in a study of CD8 T cells in ankylosing spondylitis. Study outcomes and limitations: What appeared characteristic of ankylosing spondylitis blood was a TCR beta motif of fewer than ten highly homologous variants.

No cognate antigen is known for these TCRs. A single record per CDR3 protein comes from TCRdb applying MiXCR to the 5' RACE reads. Of 700,000 or so distinct CDR3 sequences listed, around 17% were seen once; the top ten hold roughly a fifth. Material for sequencing was blood, either unsorted or a sorted T cell fraction (not recorded which). The source of these receptors is a male donor with ankylosing spondylitis.

This clonotype turned up a few times. The CDR3 here is CATKDREGSTEAFF. The CDR3 bases are TGTGCCACCAAAGACAGGGAGGGGAGCACTGAAGCTTTCTTT. The chain links TRBV10-3 to TRBJ1-1, with 7 nucleotides matching TRBD1. With 10 bases clipped from V and 4 bases from J, the junction kept 12 bases outside the gene matches. This CDR3 spans 14 amino acids. Looked up from germline, CDR1 is ENHRY and CDR2 is SYGVKD.

This clonotype has more than one count but fewer than ten. The V and J genes are TRBV3-1 and TRBJ1-4, with D maybe TRBD1 (5 bases). This CDR3 has 14 residues. Between the trimmed V and J ends, which lost 0 bases and 10 bases, there was a span of 12 bases. CDR1 and CDR2 (germline): LGHDT, YNNKEL (reference sequence). The chain's CDR3 is CASSQDGTNRKLFF. The CDR3 nucleotides are TGTGCCAGCAGCCAAGATGGGACCAATCGAAAACTGTTTTTT.

This clonotype was observed many times. The J gene is TRBJ2-5, the V gene TRBV2, with D possibly matching TRBD1 (5 bases). The CDR3 runs 13 residues. Germline CDR1 is SNHLY and CDR2 is FYNNEI. Trimming shortened V by 11 bases and J by 1 base, and 14 bases separated the two germline ends. The CDR3 region is CAVPTGTQETQYF. CDR3 DNA sequence: TGTGCCGTACCCACAGGCACCCAAGAGACCCAGTACTTC.

This clonotype was seen more than once but under ten times. This chain connects TRBV20-1 to TRBJ1-5, with D possibly being TRBD1 (5 bases). V lost 3 bases and J 0 bases, leaving 9 bases between the germline ends. CDR1 DFQATT and CDR2 SNEGSKA come from the germline V gene (reference sequence). There are 14 residues in the CDR3. CDR3: CSASDGGSNQPQHF. The DNA of the CDR3 is TGCAGTGCTAGTGACGGGGGTAGCAATCAGCCCCAGCATTTT.

In its sample, this clonotype was seen a few times. The genes are TRBV12-3 or TRBV12-4 and TRBJ1-5, with D possibly TRBD1 on 5 matching bases. The CDR3 covers 15 residues. V was clipped by 2 bases and J by 2 bases, with 10 bases between them. CDR3 protein: CASSLSQGGNQPQHF. CDR3 coding DNA: TGTGCCAGCAGTTTATCCCAGGGAGGCAATCAGCCCCAGCATTTT.

This clonotype was counted between two and nine times. V and J are TRBV11-2 and TRBJ1-1; a possible D gene is TRBD1 (5 bases). Germline loops: CDR1 SGHAT, CDR2 FQNNGV. This CDR3 region has 14 residues. V was trimmed by 6 bases and J by 6 bases, leaving 17 bases between them. The CDR3 reads CASRGEGPGPEAFF. The CDR3 region has the DNA TGTGCCAGCAGGGGCGAGGGACCAGGGCCTGAAGCTTTCTTT.

This clonotype has more than one count but fewer than ten. CDR3 coding DNA: TGTGCCAGCAGTTTATTCTGGCCCAACGTCCTGACTTTC. Translation: CASSLFWPNVLTF. V and J are TRBV6-5 and TRBJ2-6; D not resolved. V was clipped by 4 bases and J by 8 bases, with 9 bases between them. CDR3 length: 13 amino acids. Germline V gene sequence: CDR1 MNHEY, CDR2 SVGAGI.

This clonotype occurred a few times. The chain employs TRBV20-1 and TRBJ2-3; 7 bases agree with TRBD2. Germline V gene data show CDR1 as DFQATT and CDR2 as SNEGSKA (reference sequence). CDR3 length equals 17 residues. V gave up 0 bases and J gave up 6 bases; unmatched junction bases: 15. As DNA, the CDR3 is TGCAGTGCTAGAGATACTGCTAGCGGCTACCGGGCGGATACGCAGTATTTT. Its translation: CSARDTASGYRADTQYF.

V and J are TRBV7-9 and TRBJ1-2; D uncertain. From germline, CDR1 is SEHNR and CDR2 FQNEAQ (reference sequence). Trimming stripped 11 bases from V and 0 bases from J, with 16 bases between. This CDR3 is 14 amino acids long. DNA for the CDR3: TGTGCCTCCTGGCTAAGCGGGTCTAACTATGGCTACACCTTC. As protein: CASWLSGSNYGYTF.

This chain links TRBV20-1 with TRBJ2-7; perhaps TRBD2 as D (5 bases). Trimming took 8 bases from V and 1 from J, leaving 18 bases between them. Germline CDR1 is DFQATT and CDR2 is SNEGSKA (reference sequence). The CDR3 is 14 residues long. The chain's CDR3 is CSTSEAPISYEQYF. The CDR3 nucleotides are TGCAGTACCTCGGAGGCCCCGATTTCCTACGAGCAGTACTTC.

This clonotype was counted only a few times. The CDR3 protein is CSAREARQGNQPQHF. CDR3 sequence (DNA): TGCAGTGCTAGAGAGGCGAGACAAGGCAATCAGCCCCAGCATTTT. This chain connects TRBV20-1 to TRBJ1-5, with D unclear. CDR1 is DFQATT and CDR2 is SNEGSKA in the germline V gene (reference sequence). This CDR3 contains 15 residues. Trimming removed 0 bases at V and 2 bases at J, with 11 bases between.

The V gene is TRBV30, the J gene TRBJ1-5; no definite D call. The germline V gene encodes CDR1 GTSNPN and CDR2 SVGIG (reference sequence). With 4 bases removed from V and 4 bases from J, the gap between germline ends came to 14 bases. CDR3 length: 14 residues. The chain's CDR3 is CAWTPSGSNQPQHF. DNA for the CDR3: TGTGCCTGGACCCCGAGCGGATCAAATCAGCCCCAGCATTTT.

The chain links TRBV27 to TRBJ1-3; D gene unclear. Germline V gene lookup returns CDR1 MNHEY and CDR2 SMNVEV (reference sequence). The CDR3 contains 14 residues. V lost 7 bases and J lost 0, with 10 bases in between. The CDR3 sequence: CASKRQPSGNTIYF. As DNA, the CDR3 is TGTGCCAGCAAACGTCAGCCCTCTGGAAACACCATATATTTT.

The J gene is TRBJ2-7, the V gene TRBV30; D possibly matches TRBD1 or TRBD2 (5 bases each). Germline V CDR1 and CDR2: GTSNPN, SVGIG (reference sequence). Trimming cost V 5 bases and J 5 bases, with 16 bases left between them. The CDR3 totals 13 residues. In nucleotides, the CDR3 is TGTGCCTGGTCCCGGGGTGGGGGAGACGAGCAGTACTTC. It yields the protein CAWSRGGGDEQYF. Drawing the rest from reference TRBV30 and TRBJ2-7, the complete variable domain is SQTIHQWPATLVQPVGSPLSLECTVEGTSNPNLYWYRQAAGRGLQLLFYSVGIGQISSEVPQNLSASRPQDRQFILSSKKLLLSDSGFYLCAWSRGGGDEQYFGPGTRLTVT.

This rearrangement joins TRBV5-6 to TRBJ1-1; 9 bases align to TRBD1. Germline CDR1 SGHDT, CDR2 YYEEEE. The CDR3 runs 14 residues. J gave up 7 bases and V 2 bases, and 6 bases lay outside the gene matches. The DNA of the CDR3 is TGTGCCAGCAGCTTCTATTCGGGACAGGGTGAAGCTTTCTTT. It codes for CASSFYSGQGEAFF.

V gene TRBV7-2 combines with J gene TRBJ2-7; TRBD2 agrees at 9 bases. Looked up from germline, CDR1 is SGHTA and CDR2 is FQGNSA. The V gene end was trimmed by 4 bases and the J gene end by 7 bases; junction bases not matched to a gene: 11. The CDR3 has 15 amino acids. CDR3 amino acids: CASSWGVIAGVEQYF. CDR3 nucleotide sequence: TGTGCCAGCAGCTGGGGGGTGATAGCGGGAGTTGAGCAGTACTTC.

This chain connects TRBV29-1 to TRBJ2-7; 9 nucleotides match TRBD1. CDR3 size: 13 residues. Germline lookup yields CDR1 SQVTM and CDR2 ANQGSEA. The ends lost 0 bases at V and 3 bases at J; junction bases unmatched: 0. CDR3 sequence: CSVEEGQGYEQYF. The CDR3 nucleotides are TGCAGCGTTGAAGAGGGACAGGGCTACGAGCAGTACTTC.

The V gene is TRBV2, the J gene TRBJ2-7; 8 bases are a match to TRBD1. The CDR3 contains 14 residues. The germline V gene encodes CDR1 SNHLY and CDR2 FYNNEI. V was clipped by 2 bases and J by 2 bases; unmatched bases: 2. The CDR3 here is CASSEQGATYEQYF. The CDR3 region has the DNA TGTGCCAGCAGTGAACAGGGGGCGACCTACGAGCAGTACTTC.

The chain joins TRBV7-9 to TRBJ1-1; D unresolved. Trimming shortened V by 2 bases and J by 5 bases, and 15 bases separated the two germline ends. Germline V CDR1 and CDR2: SEHNR, FQNEAQ (reference sequence). This CDR3 has 15 residues. The CDR3, as DNA: TGTGCCAGCAGCTTAAGTCGTCTGGAACAGACTGAAGCTTTCTTT. It encodes CASSLSRLEQTEAFF.

This clonotype was seen a handful of times. The chain joins TRBV20-1 to TRBJ2-3, with 7 positions matching TRBD2. The CDR3 is 11 residues long. Germline CDR1 and CDR2: DFQATT and SNEGSKA (reference sequence). The ends lost 6 bases at V and 5 bases at J; junction bases unmatched: 2. CDR3 in DNA: TGCAGTGCCCCGGGGGGAGATACGCAGTATTTT. Protein: CSAPGGDTQYF.

The chain carries TRBV7-8 and TRBJ1-1; D unresolved. The CDR3 is 13 amino acids. V shed 1 base and J shed 6 bases, with 9 bases lying between them. Germline V CDR1 and CDR2: SGHVS, FQNEAQ. The CDR3 DNA reads TGTGCCAGCAGCTTAGGGGGAGTGCCTGAAGCTTTCTTT. Residues: CASSLGGVPEAFF.

This clonotype has a handful of counts. The chain carries TRBV5-1 and TRBJ1-2, with TRBD1 matching over 7 bases. Germline CDR1 is SGHRS and CDR2 is YFSETQ. This CDR3 region has 16 residues. V trimming: 4 bases; J trimming: 2 bases; junction bases outside the gene matches: 11. This CDR3 is CASSLRTGDGNYGYTF. The DNA for the CDR3 is TGCGCCAGCAGCCTGCGTACAGGGGATGGCAACTATGGCTACACCTTC.

This clonotype has a handful of counts. The DNA for the CDR3 is TGTGCCAGCAGTTTAGGTCCCCGGGGCAACTACGAGCAGTACTTC. It specifies CASSLGPRGNYEQYF. This chain uses TRBV28 with TRBJ2-7; D is possibly TRBD1 or TRBD2 (5 bases each). From germline, CDR1 is MDHEN and CDR2 SYDVKM. The V and J ends lost 2 bases and 3 bases respectively, with 14 bases between them. This CDR3 has 15 amino acids.

The CDR3 nucleotides read TGTGCCAGCAGTCTGGGGGGACTAGCGGGAGTGGATGAGCAGTTCTTC. It yields the protein CASSLGGLAGVDEQFF. The chain combines TRBV12-3 or TRBV12-4 with TRBJ2-1, with 14 bases matching TRBD2. V was pared by 5 bases and J by 8 bases, with 8 bases of the junction left unmatched. The CDR3 covers 16 residues.

There are a few counts of this clonotype. The chain employs TRBV9 and TRBJ1-2, with a tentative D call TRBD1 (5 bases). V lost 0 bases, J lost 7 bases, and 13 bases lay in between. This CDR3 is 14 amino acids long. The V gene's germline CDR1 is SGDLS and CDR2 YYNGEE. Here the CDR3 reads CASSVADTRGGYTF. In nucleotides, the CDR3 is TGTGCCAGCAGCGTAGCGGACACCCGGGGTGGCTACACCTTC.

The V and J genes are TRBV12-3 or TRBV12-4 and TRBJ2-3; D remains unclear. V lost 5 bases and J 1 base, leaving 13 bases between the germline ends. CDR3 length: 15 amino acids. CDR3 amino acids: CASSLGYVGTDTQYF. In DNA, the CDR3 is TGTGCCAGCAGTCTAGGGTATGTGGGCACAGATACGCAGTATTTT.

This chain uses TRBV20-1 with TRBJ1-2; 9 bases agree with TRBD1. The germline V gene has CDR1 DFQATT and CDR2 SNEGSKA (reference sequence). J gave up 0 bases and V 6 bases, and 8 bases lay outside the gene matches. The CDR3 totals 15 residues. The CDR3 DNA sequence: TGCAGTGCCGGGACAGGGCTCGCTACTAACTATGGCTACACCTTC. Translated: CSAGTGLATNYGYTF.

This clonotype was observed once. V usage is TRBV12-3 or TRBV12-4 and J usage is TRBJ2-3; D not resolved. There are 15 residues in the CDR3. With 6 bases removed from V and 1 base from J, the gap between germline ends came to 14 bases. CDR3 in DNA: TGTGCCAGCAGCGCGGACCTTCGAGGCACAGATACGCAGTATTTT. The encoded protein is CASSADLRGTDTQYF.

A few counts support this clonotype. V is TRBV4-1 and J is TRBJ2-7; weak D call: TRBD1 (6 bases). The germline CDR1 and CDR2 sequences are MGHRA and YSYEKL. The CDR3 totals 17 residues. The V and J ends lost 4 bases and 0 bases respectively, with 19 bases between them. The CDR3 reads CASSRSMGALISYEQYF. CDR3 nucleotide sequence: TGCGCCAGCAGCCGGTCCATGGGGGCTCTCATCTCCTACGAGCAGTACTTC.

About this clonotype itself: A much larger clone differs from this one at a single base, so this may be a read error. The chain uses TRBV29-1 and TRBJ1-1; no clear D gene. CDR3 size: 15 residues. Per the germline V gene, CDR1 is SQVTM and CDR2 is ANQGSEA. The CDR3 protein is CSVEEVVSVLGEAYF. The CDR3 region has the DNA TGCAGCGTTGAGGAGGTTGTCTCAGTGCTTGGTGAAGCTTACTTT.

This clonotype was seen a few times. The genes are TRBV27 and TRBJ2-2; 7 bases are a match to TRBD1. V was clipped by 3 bases and J by 1 base; unmatched bases: 2. CDR1 is MNHEY, CDR2 SMNVEV, per germline (reference sequence). The CDR3 is 15 residues long. The CDR3 spells CASSLTGMNTGELFF. The CDR3 DNA follows: TGTGCCAGCAGTTTGACAGGGATGAACACCGGGGAGCTGTTTTTT.